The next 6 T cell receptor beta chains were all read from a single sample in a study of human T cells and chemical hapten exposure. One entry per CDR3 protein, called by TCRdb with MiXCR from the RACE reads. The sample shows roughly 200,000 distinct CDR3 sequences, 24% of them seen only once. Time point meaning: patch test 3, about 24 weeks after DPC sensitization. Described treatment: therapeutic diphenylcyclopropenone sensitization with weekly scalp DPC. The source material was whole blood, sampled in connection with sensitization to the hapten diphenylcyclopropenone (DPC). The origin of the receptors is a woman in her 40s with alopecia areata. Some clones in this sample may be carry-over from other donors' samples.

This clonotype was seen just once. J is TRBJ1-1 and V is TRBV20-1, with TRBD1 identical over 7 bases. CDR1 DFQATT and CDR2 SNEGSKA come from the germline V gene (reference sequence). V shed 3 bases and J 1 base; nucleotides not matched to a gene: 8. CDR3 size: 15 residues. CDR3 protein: CSASIPGQRNTEAFF. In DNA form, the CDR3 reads TGCAGTGCTAGCATTCCGGGACAGAGGAACACTGAAGCTTTCTTT.

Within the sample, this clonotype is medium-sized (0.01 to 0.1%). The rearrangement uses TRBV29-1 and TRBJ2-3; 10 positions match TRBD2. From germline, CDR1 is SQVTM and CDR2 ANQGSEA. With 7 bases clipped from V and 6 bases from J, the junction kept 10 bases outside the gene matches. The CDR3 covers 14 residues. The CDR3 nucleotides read TGCAGCGCGGCGGGGCTAGCGGGAGTGGATACGCAGTATTTT. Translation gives CSAAGLAGVDTQYF.

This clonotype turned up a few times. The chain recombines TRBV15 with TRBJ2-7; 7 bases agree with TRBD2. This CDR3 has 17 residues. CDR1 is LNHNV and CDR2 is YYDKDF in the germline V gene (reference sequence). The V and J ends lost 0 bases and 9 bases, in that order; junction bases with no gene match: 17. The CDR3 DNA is TGTGCCACCAGCAGAGATCGGGAGCGGGATAGAACTCCCGGGCAGTACTTC. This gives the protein CATSRDRERDRTPGQYF.

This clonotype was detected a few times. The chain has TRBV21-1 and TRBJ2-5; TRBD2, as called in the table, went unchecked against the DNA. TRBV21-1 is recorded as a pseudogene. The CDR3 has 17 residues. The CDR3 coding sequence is TGTGCCAGGTTTCCCTCGCGCCTAGCGGAGGGACAAGAGACCCAGTACTTC. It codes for CARFPSRLAEGQETQYF.

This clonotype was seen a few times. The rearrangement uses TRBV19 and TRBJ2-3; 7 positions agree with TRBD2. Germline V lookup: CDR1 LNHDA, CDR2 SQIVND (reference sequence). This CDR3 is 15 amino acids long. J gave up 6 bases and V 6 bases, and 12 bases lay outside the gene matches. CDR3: CASRPDGGSHDTQYF. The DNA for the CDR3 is TGTGCCAGTAGGCCTGACGGCGGGAGTCATGATACGCAGTATTTT. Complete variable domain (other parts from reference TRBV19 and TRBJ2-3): DGGITQSPKYLFRKEGQNVTLSCEQNLNHDAMYWYRQDPGQGLRLIYYSQIVNDFQKGDIAEGYSVSREKKESFPLTVTSAQKNPTAFYLCASRPDGGSHDTQYFGPGTRLTVL.

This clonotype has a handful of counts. As DNA, the CDR3 is TGTGCCAGCAGCTCTTTAGCGGGAGGGAGGTTCTTC. Encoded protein: CASSSLAGGRFF. The chain is built from TRBV7-9 and TRBJ2-1, with 11 bases matching TRBD2. The V and J ends lost 4 bases and 15 bases, in that order; junction bases with no gene match: 5. The CDR3 spans 12 residues. CDR1 and CDR2 from the germline V gene are SEHNR and FQNEAQ (reference sequence).